This note documents a single T cell receptor (beta chain) sequence. Germline V gene data show CDR1 as SGHKS and CDR2 as YYEKEE (reference sequence). V dropped 1 base and J dropped 2 bases, with 7 bases sitting between them. The CDR3 runs to 13 residues. 5'RACE template switching generated TCR cDNA, adding a universal primer site and UMIs. TCRdb re-derived calls from the 5' RACE reads in MiXCR, one entry per CDR3 protein. The sample has just under 85,000 distinct CDR3 sequences, approximately 12% seen once. This sample stems from a study of T cells after yellow fever vaccination. Points from the study as a whole: Although the secondary response was weaker, it peaked faster, at day 5 versus 15. From the bulk population, abundant clonotypes could contaminate and appear within FACS-sorted repertoires. Most clones from primary vaccination resurfaced after the booster (96% CD4, 75% to 90% CD8).

The V gene is TRBV5-5, the J gene TRBJ2-7; the D gene is possibly TRBD2 (5 bases). The sequences come from CD8+ T cells not binding an NS4B(214-222) dextramer, sorted from PBMCs, collected 20 to 25 days after the first yellow fever vaccination. The receptor was derived from a man between 18 and 35 years old who received the YFV17D yellow fever vaccine. The CDR3 nucleotides are TGTGCCAGCAGCTTGCCCGGGGCCTACGAGCAGTACGTC. This sequence encodes CASSLPGAYEQYV.